What follows is one T cell receptor beta chain and its context. Its target is unknown. Clones were read by immunoSEQ multiplex PCR, and TCRdb kept only the in-frame ones, dropping some. The table has approximately 200,000 clones, 90% to 95% seen once. The data were taken from a study of T cell responses to AZD1222 COVID-19 vaccine. General study findings and limits: The study found vaccine-associated CD4 TCRs spanning spike, dominant at 160-218 and 743-854.

The CDR3 has 15 residues. Germline CDR1 is SGHTA and CDR2 is FQGTGA. The junction had 9 bases not matched to a gene; V was cut back by 5 bases and J by 5 bases. The clonotype was recovered from an adult in good health. This specimen was peripheral blood, taken on day 0 of AZD1222 vaccination. The V call is TRBV7-3, the J call TRBJ2-1; 7 bases line up with TRBD2. As DNA, the CDR3 is TGTGCCAGCAGCATCGGGACTACGCCAAACAATGAGCAGTTCTTC. Translating it yields CASSIGTTPNNEQFF.